This T cell receptor beta chain stems from a study of T cell repertoires in cytomegalovirus infection. The wider study: CMV epitopes in the study were HLA-C-restricted (recently identified) and HLA-B-restricted (well studied).

One entry per CDR3 protein, called by TCRdb with MiXCR from the reads. The sample lists roughly 920,000 distinct CDR3 sequences; roughly 31% were seen once. V was clipped by 3 bases and J by 11 bases, with 19 bases between them. Germline V gene lookup returns CDR1 LNHNV and CDR2 YYDKDF (reference sequence). CDR3 size: 14 residues. To note about this clonotype: Its antigen remains unidentified.

Study-wide results and limits: Totalled public TCR beta family frequency picked out people who carried CMV plus the relevant HLA. CMV-specific TCR beta clonotypes restricted by HLA-C dominated the ex vivo response.

Sequenced here: cultured CD8+ T cells from PBMCs, sampled from culture after CMV antigen stimulation. J is TRBJ1-1 and V is TRBV15; perhaps TRBD1 as D (5 bases). The TCR was taken from a human donor in good health (CMV status not recorded). Some clones in this sample may be carry-over from other donors' samples. The CDR3 sequence: CATSRGGDPRLAFF. CDR3 coding DNA: TGTGCCACCAGCAGGGGGGGGGACCCAAGGCTTGCTTTCTTT.